A selection of T cell receptor beta chains follows, all from one sample in a study of regulatory T cells in long-lasting Graves disease. One entry per CDR3 protein, called by TCRdb with MiXCR from the multiplex PCR reads. This sample has over 200,000 distinct CDR3 sequences, with around 18% found just once. This material consisted of peripheral blood mononuclear cells (PBMCs), taken at new diagnosis, from a patient treated with antithyroid drugs. Receptors were obtained from a female donor with Graves disease. Each CDR3 is given with its conserved first and last residue.

CDR3 protein	V gene
CATSDTSDWNYGYTF	TRBV24-1
CASSTSSGPYNEQFF	TRBV6-2/TRBV6-3
CASSLAPGGELFF	TRBV7-2
CAIGTSYNEQFF	TRBV10-3
CATTGGFYTGELFF	TRBV19
CASSSLVFPEQYF	TRBV27
CASSPLGTSAYNEQFF	TRBV3-1
CASSLVREETQYF	TRBV7-2
CASSHGTVPTNTGELFF	TRBV27
CASRPNGGRGTEAFF	TRBV6-1
CASSVEGTSGIKETQYF	TRBV9
CAIRETVNYGYTF	TRBV28
CASSLQTGINNEQFF	TRBV7-8
CSASYIPRDRGNGYTF	TRBV20-1
CASSETTSTHEQFF	TRBV2
CASSLGAGPYEQYF	TRBV7-2
CAIAGSGGGYGYTF	TRBV10-3
CASSLIHTGELFF	TRBV12-3/TRBV12-4
CASSLARERTDTQYF	TRBV7-2
CASSSGTGINSPLHF	TRBV3-1
CASSYSRNLNTEAFF	TRBV6-5
CASSIQGLAGYEQYF	TRBV19
CASSKDGYNEKLFF	TRBV19